One T cell receptor (beta chain) is described in this entry. The specificity of this receptor is unknown. Per-base quality was not reported, and no clone a single base away is much larger than it. Whole blood was collected in K2EDTA tubes by collaborating institutions according to the institutions' own protocols. Collaborator samples were shipped for TCRbeta analysis as frozen whole blood, isolated PBMCs, or DNA extracted from either sample type. TCRbeta CDR3 regions were amplified from genomic DNA using the immunoSEQ Assay, a bias-controlled multiplex PCR. As for how the authors treated the data: The number of nucleated cells in each sample was estimated by amplification of reference gene primers within the assay. To quantify the absolute abundance of each unique TCRbeta CDR3 rearrangement, sequence reads were collapsed and filtered. Productive Simpson clonality was computed per sample as the square root of Simpson's diversity index over productive rearrangements. TCRdb holds this immuneACCESS table with in-frame rearrangements only. Some clones are missing; in checked studies, unresolved V genes explain under half, and the rest has no known cause. That table supplies the V and J calls and clone size; D and trimming were determined from the DNA. The sample table lists about 300,000 clones, roughly 82% of them with a count of one. The top ten hold about 1.7% of the sample.

The CDR3 goes from the cysteine to the phenylalanine over 14 residues. CDR3 DNA is the only sequence kept; it has 42 bases, read in frame from the first base. CDR1 and CDR2, per the germline V gene (reference sequence), are LNHDA and SQIVND. The junction shows trimming of 7 bases on V and 4 bases on J, plus 16 bases between the germline ends. The sample originates from a study of blood T cell repertoires in COVID-19 (dated by TCRdb to about 2020). In terms of the full investigation: Collaborator samples came from the United States, Italy and Spain and covered acute and convalescent phases of COVID-19. The prospective study material was composed of cDNA or gDNA derived from T cells, B-cell-depleted T cells, or PBMCs. Deeply sampled blood TCRbeta repertoires from subjects exposed to, actively infected with, or recovered from COVID-19 were included in the dataset. A freely available public database, intended as a resource for researchers studying the immune response to SARS-CoV-2, is where the repertoires were released. The samples were drawn from two sources: the first 160 participants of the ongoing ImmuneRACE study, and 1,254 subjects contributed by 6 global collaborators. A de-identified subject ID, COVID-19 status, age in years and sex were almost always included in the sample metadata. Where available, HLA class I and class II types were obtained from metadata supplied by the sample provider rather than from assay-based typing.

Results and caveats for the whole study, not just this receptor: The amount of clinical and demographic metadata varied by source and participant and was provided uncurated.

Input material: peripheral blood. The TCR originated in a woman in her forties or fifties with acute or convalescent COVID-19. The rearranged segments are TRBV19 and TRBJ1-2; confidence is insufficient to name the D gene. The nucleotides read TGTGCCAGTACCGTATTCGGGGAGATCTATGGCTACACCTTC. Translated, this gives CASTVFGEIYGYTF.